The clone carrying this T cell receptor (beta chain) came up many times. As yet, its antigen is unknown. Recently diagnosed hyperthyroidism of less than 2 months' duration affected patients aged 18 to 65. The sample is drawn from a study of T cells in Graves' hyperthyroidism and ophthalmopathy. Amplification of TCR beta CDR3 regions used RNA as the template. The TCR CDR3 was amplified in a first-round RT-PCR using the HTBI primer set. TCRdb re-analysed the multiplex PCR reads in MiXCR, keeping a single row per CDR3 protein. The sample holds about 160,000 distinct CDR3 sequences; less than 10% are singletons and the top ten take approximately 20%. CDR1 is SGHVS, CDR2 FNYEAQ, per germline. The ends were cut back, 4 bases at V and 0 bases at J, with 13 bases in the middle. The CDR3 has 16 amino acids. Findings and limits, study-wide: Within blood appeared most thyroid clonotypes that had expanded above 0.001. By a 13 V-J model, ophthalmopathy was set apart from stable hyperthyroidism. It was a median approximately 6 months before onset that the model predicted ophthalmopathy.

Source material: blood. V gene TRBV7-6 combines with J gene TRBJ2-1; no clear D. This clonotype was sampled from a woman aged 18-29 years with Graves' hyperthyroidism that later progressed to Graves' ophthalmopathy. The CDR3 region is CASSSITGSSYNEQFF. CDR3 in DNA: TGTGCCAGCAGCTCCATTACTGGAAGCTCCTACAATGAGCAGTTCTTC. Full variable domain (missing parts from reference TRBV7-6 and TRBJ2-1): GAGVSQSPRYKVTKRGQDVALRCDPISGHVSLYWYRQALGQGPEFLTYFNYEAQQDKSGLPNDRFSAERPEGSISTLTIQRTEQRDSAMYRCASSSITGSSYNEQFFGPGTRLTVL.